The entry below gives a single TCR beta chain sequence along with its context. Its specificity is not known. The record originates from a study of CD8 T cells in ankylosing spondylitis. Whole-study results and caveats: Clones linked to disease were reported to show significant enrichment in matched ankylosing spondylitis synovial fluid. Characteristic, it appeared, of ankylosing spondylitis blood was a TCR beta motif of about eight highly homologous variants.

Trimming removed 4 bases from V and 2 bases from J, with 18 bases in between. The CDR3 has 16 residues. In making TCR beta libraries, quantitative 5'-RACE with molecular barcodes was used. TCRdb reprocessed the 5' RACE reads with MiXCR, giving one entry per CDR3 protein. The sample shows about 240,000 distinct CDR3 sequences, roughly a quarter of them seen only once. This chain joins TRBV12-3 or TRBV12-4 and TRBJ2-7, with a possible D match to TRBD2 (6 bases). Source material: blood, either unsorted or a sorted T cell fraction (not recorded which). The source of this sequence is a male donor with ankylosing spondylitis or in good health (not recorded which). The CDR3 here is CASSSASGPSPYEQYF. In DNA, the CDR3 is TGTGCCAGCAGTTCAGCGAGCGGGCCTTCTCCCTACGAGCAGTACTTC.